This T cell receptor (beta chain) was observed in a study of blood T cell repertoires in COVID-19 (TCRdb year 2020). Regarding the complete study: Collaborator samples came from the United States, Italy and Spain and covered acute and convalescent phases of COVID-19. The prospective study material was composed of cDNA or gDNA derived from T cells, B-cell-depleted T cells, or PBMCs. Subjects who had been exposed to COVID-19, were actively infected with it, or had recovered from it provided the deeply sampled blood TCRbeta repertoires that made up the dataset. The repertoires were released in a freely available public database meant as a resource for research on the immune response to SARS-CoV-2. The samples were drawn from two sources: the first 160 participants of the ongoing ImmuneRACE study, and over 950 subjects contributed by 6 global collaborators. Nearly every sample came with metadata listing a de-identified subject ID, COVID-19 status, age in years and sex. Where HLA class I and class II types were available, the types were taken from metadata supplied by the sample provider, not from assay-based typing. Overall results and qualifications from the work: How much clinical and demographic metadata was included differed by source and by participant, and the metadata was provided uncurated.

TCRbeta CDR3 regions were amplified from genomic DNA using the immunoSEQ Assay, a bias-controlled multiplex PCR. Under the source paper's analysis protocol: Within the assay, amplification of reference gene primers was used to estimate how many nucleated cells each sample contained. To quantify the absolute abundance of each unique TCRbeta CDR3 rearrangement, sequence reads were collapsed and filtered. For each sample, productive Simpson clonality was calculated as the square root of Simpson's diversity index across productive rearrangements. TCRdb re-hosts the immuneACCESS table, in-frame sequences only. Its copies lack some clones; in the studies checked, an unresolved V gene accounts for under half of them, and the cause for the rest is not known. The V and J calls and clone size come from that table; D and trimming were worked out from the DNA. The sample table shows under 250,000 clones, and more than 80% are seen once. The ten largest clonotypes hold 5.5% of the sample.

The germline V gene sets CDR1 to MNHEY and CDR2 to SVGEGT. Taken from cysteine to phenylalanine, the CDR3 has 16 residues. Only the CDR3 portion is preserved as DNA: 48 bases, with reading frame beginning at the first base. Trimming takes 6 bases from V and 3 bases from J, and the germline ends sit 19 bases apart. This clone was seen a handful of times. Which antigen it targets is not known. Base qualities are not at hand, and no much larger clone is one base apart. Whole blood was collected in K2EDTA tubes by collaborating institutions according to the institutions' own protocols. For TCRbeta analysis, collaborators shipped samples in one of three forms: frozen whole blood, isolated PBMCs, or DNA extracted from either of those sample types.

Sequenced input: peripheral blood. This receptor was taken from a human donor in a cohort sampled during active COVID-19. The rearrangement combines TRBV6-2 or TRBV6-3 with TRBJ2-3; matching of 6 bases hints at TRBD1 as the D gene. The sequence in DNA is TGTGCCAGCAGCCCAGGGGAACCCCTTGGGACAGATACGCAGTATTTT. Translated, this gives CASSPGEPLGTDTQYF.